The TCR beta chain described here comes from a study of graft-versus-host responses after intestinal transplantation. Overall study context: For approximately three years after anti-thymocyte globulin induction, all recipients took tacrolimus and steroids.

Overall study findings and caveats: Patients who carried graft-donor T cell macrochimerism also had high graft-versus-host to host-versus-graft clonal ratios in their allografts.

Clones were sequenced by immunoSEQ multiplex PCR, and TCRdb holds only the in-frame ones, with some missing. The sample has about 14,000 clones, 90% to 95% seen once. In regard to this clone: Its matching antigen is unknown.

The sequence was collected from a human patient who received an intestinal transplant, so some T cells may come from the graft donor. The sample was PBMCs, taken 9 days after transplant.

CDR3 in DNA: TGTGCCAGCAGTTCACCCACCGGGGAGCTGTTTTTT. This translates into CASSSPTGELFF. V is TRBV27 and J is TRBJ2-2; the D is unclear. V was trimmed by 4 bases and J by 4 bases, leaving 4 bases between them. Germline V gene sequence: CDR1 MNHEY, CDR2 SMNVEV (reference sequence). The CDR3 loop spans 12 amino acids.